These 20 T cell receptor beta chains originate from one sample sequenced in a study of cytomegalovirus exposure and HLA in healthy donors. With 60 Vbeta and 13 Jbeta primers, the PCR was carried out. Generated by immunoSEQ multiplex PCR, the TCRdb table keeps only in-frame clones and is missing some. The sample includes around 130,000 clones, 80% of them seen just once. Sequenced input: PBMCs. Receptors originate from a man younger than 45 in good health and CMV-seronegative.

The rearrangement links TRBV7-9 to TRBJ1-2; D call uncertain. The CDR3 contains 12 residues. Trimming shortened V by 6 bases and J by 2 bases, and 7 bases separated the two germline ends. Germline V gives CDR1 SEHNR, CDR2 FQNEAQ (reference sequence). The CDR3 DNA sequence: TGTGCCAGCAGGCCAGGAAACTATGGCTACACCTTC. Translated: CASRPGNYGYTF.

The chain's CDR3 is CASSQGSTLGRYEQYF. CDR3 coding DNA: TGCGCCAGCAGCCAAGGCTCTACCCTCGGTCGGTACGAGCAGTACTTC. V is TRBV4-1 and J is TRBJ2-7; no firm D call. The germline CDR1 and CDR2 sequences are MGHRA and YSYEKL. The CDR3 has 16 residues. Trimming removed 1 base from V and 4 bases from J, with 17 bases in between.

There are a few counts of this clone. CDR3 in amino acids: CASSLPGQKNIQYF. As DNA, the CDR3 is TGCGCCAGCAGCCTTCCGGGACAGAAAAACATTCAGTACTTC. The chain joins TRBV4-1 to TRBJ2-4, with 7 bases lining up with TRBD1. The V gene end was trimmed by 4 bases and the J gene end by 4 bases; junction bases not matched to a gene: 4. Looked up from germline, CDR1 is MGHRA and CDR2 is YSYEKL. The CDR3 is 14 amino acids.

The CDR3 is CASSPGVGGRINEQFF. CDR3 nucleotides: TGCGCCAGCAGCCCGGGCGTGGGCGGGAGAATAAATGAGCAGTTCTTC. The rearrangement links TRBV5-1 to TRBJ2-1, with 7 bases fitting TRBD2. CDR1 is SGHRS and CDR2 is YFSETQ in the germline V gene. Trimming at V came to 4 bases and at J to 7 bases, leaving 14 bases not matched to a gene. The CDR3 length is 16 residues.

The rearrangement links TRBV27 to TRBJ1-4; 9 nucleotides line up with TRBD1. The CDR3 consists of 18 residues. The V segment lost 4 bases and the J segment 3 bases; nucleotides outside the gene matches: 12. The germline gives CDR1 MNHEY, CDR2 SMNVEV (reference sequence). The CDR3 DNA sequence: TGTGCCAGCAGTTCATACCGGGACAGGGATGGGTCTAATGAAAAACTGTTTTTT. This gives the protein CASSSYRDRDGSNEKLFF.

This chain uses TRBV7-9 with TRBJ1-2, with D hard to call. Germline CDR1 is SEHNR and CDR2 is FQNEAQ (reference sequence). This CDR3 contains 12 residues. V was shortened by 6 bases and J by 3 bases, with 8 bases between the two germline ends. DNA for the CDR3: TGTGCCAGCAGTACCGACTACTATGGCTACACCTTC. Its translation is CASSTDYYGYTF.

The gene calls are TRBV4-2 and TRBJ2-6; tentative D call: TRBD1 (5 bases). CDR1 and CDR2 from the germline V gene are LGHNA and YNFKEQ. CDR3 length: 16 amino acids. With 0 bases removed from V and 0 bases from J, the gap between germline ends came to 6 bases. As DNA, the CDR3 is TGTGCCAGCAGCCAAGATGACAGCTCTGGGGCCAACGTCCTGACTTTC. It yields the protein CASSQDDSSGANVLTF.

This clone has just a few counts. The chain combines TRBV19 with TRBJ1-1; a possible D gene is TRBD1 (5 bases). The ends were cut back, 1 base at V and 0 bases at J, with 15 bases in the middle. The CDR3 runs to 17 residues. Germline loops: CDR1 LNHDA, CDR2 SQIVND (reference sequence). The chain's CDR3 is CASSIGGRPTLNTEAFF. The CDR3 DNA reads as TGTGCCAGTAGTATAGGGGGGAGGCCGACTTTGAACACTGAAGCTTTCTTT.

The chain has TRBV19 and TRBJ2-3; D not certain. V shed 9 bases and J shed 2 bases, with 9 bases lying between them. Germline CDR1 LNHDA, CDR2 SQIVND (reference sequence). This CDR3 is 12 amino acids long. This CDR3 reads CASQDYTDTQYF. The CDR3 coding sequence is TGTGCCAGCCAGGATTACACAGATACGCAGTATTTT.

The V gene is TRBV2, the J gene TRBJ2-3; tentative D call: TRBD2 (6 bases). CDR1 is SNHLY and CDR2 is FYNNEI in the germline V gene. The CDR3 totals 15 residues. Trimming left V 6 bases short and J 0 bases short, with 13 bases between. The CDR3 region has the DNA TGTGCCAGCAGGGCCATGGGGGGAAGCACAGATACGCAGTATTTT. Translated, it gives CASRAMGGSTDTQYF. The variable domain in full, with the rest retrieved from reference TRBV2 and TRBJ2-3, is EPEVTQTPSHQVTQMGQEVILRCVPISNHLYFYWYRQILGQKVEFLVSFYNNEISEKSEIFDDQFSVERPDGSNFTLKIRSTKLEDSAMYFCASRAMGGSTDTQYFGPGTRLTVL.

The rearrangement uses TRBV5-4 and TRBJ2-6; 11 bases align to TRBD2. Germline CDR1 reads SGHNT; CDR2 reads YYREEE (reference sequence). After removal of 4 bases from V and 0 bases from J, the junction contained 3 bases not matched to a gene. This CDR3 is 17 amino acids long. CDR3 region: CASSRTSGRSGANVLTF. CDR3 coding DNA: TGTGCCAGCAGCCGGACTAGCGGGCGCTCTGGGGCCAACGTCCTGACTTTC. Combining the CDR3 with reference TRBV5-4 and TRBJ2-6 gives the whole variable domain ETGVTQSPTHLIKTRGQQVTLRCSSQSGHNTVSWYQQALGQGPQFIFQYYREEENGRGNFPPRFSGLQFPNYSSELNVNALELDDSALYLCASSRTSGRSGANVLTFGAGSRLTVL.

This rearrangement joins TRBV14 to TRBJ1-1, with unresolved D. This CDR3 is built from 13 residues. CDR1 and CDR2 from the germline V gene are SGHDN and FVKESK. V was cut by 1 base and J by 9 bases, with 12 bases left in between. CDR3 coding DNA: TGTGCCAGCAGCCAAGGTGCGTTACCCCAAGCTTTCTTT. It encodes CASSQGALPQAFF.

V gene TRBV27 combines with J gene TRBJ2-7; possible D gene TRBD2, 6 bases. The CDR3 is made up of 15 amino acids. V lost 0 bases, J lost 4 bases, and 13 bases lay in between. Germline assignment: CDR1 MNHEY and CDR2 SMNVEV (reference sequence). In DNA form, the CDR3 reads TGTGCCAGCAGTTTATCGATGGGACTCAAATACGAGCAGTACTTC. It codes for CASSLSMGLKYEQYF.

In this sample, this clone turned up a few times. The V gene is TRBV9, the J gene TRBJ2-1, with 8 positions matching TRBD2. J gave up 4 bases and V 3 bases, and 6 bases lay outside the gene matches. The CDR3 runs 15 residues. Germline values: CDR1 SGDLS, CDR2 YYNGEE. CDR3: CASSAGGTAYNEQFF. Here the CDR3 DNA reads TGTGCCAGCAGCGCGGGGGGGACTGCGTACAATGAGCAGTTCTTC.

The genes are TRBV11-3 and TRBJ2-3, with 14 positions matching TRBD2. This CDR3 region has 18 residues. The germline V gene encodes CDR1 SGHNT and CDR2 YENEEA. Trimming cost V 5 bases and J 1 base; bases outside gene matches: 8. As DNA, the CDR3 is TGTGCCAGCAGCCCTGGGACTAGCGGGAGTGCGGGCACAGATACGCAGTATTTT. This gives the protein CASSPGTSGSAGTDTQYF.

The rearrangement uses TRBV10-3 and TRBJ1-3, with 8 positions matching TRBD1. CDR3 size: 13 residues. The germline V gene has CDR1 ENHRY and CDR2 SYGVKD. V dropped 10 bases and J dropped 4; count of bases not matched to a gene: 6. Here the CDR3 DNA reads TGTGCCACCAGGACAGGGCAAGGAAACACCATATATTTT. Translated: CATRTGQGNTIYF.

For this clone: The junction and the germline gene differ at one end; a read error may be behind it. The rearrangement joins TRBV30 to TRBJ1-2; D not certain. The CDR3 covers 12 residues. In germline, CDR1 is GTSNPN, CDR2 SVGIG (reference sequence). DNA of the CDR3: TGTGCCTGGAGGACTGCGAACTATGGCTACCCCTTC. Its protein is CAWRTANYGYPF.

The chain links TRBV28 to TRBJ1-1, with D unclear. Germline CDR1 is MDHEN and CDR2 is SYDVKM. The CDR3 is made up of 19 amino acids. Trimming removed 3 bases from V and 4 bases from J, with 27 bases in between. The CDR3 bases are TGTGCCAGCAGTTTTCTCTTTCCGGGATCGGGTAACCTTAGCACTGAAGCTTTCTTT. Translated: CASSFLFPGSGNLSTEAFF.

The chain employs TRBV30 and TRBJ1-3, with 10 bases fitting TRBD1. CDR3 length: 13 residues. V shed 5 bases and J 2 bases; nucleotides not matched to a gene: 0. Germline CDR1 GTSNPN, CDR2 SVGIG (reference sequence). The CDR3 sequence is CAWGQGAGNTIYF. The CDR3 nucleotides are TGTGCCTGGGGACAGGGGGCTGGAAACACCATATATTTT.

The chain recombines TRBV7-2 with TRBJ2-7; D possibly corresponds to TRBD2 (6 bases). The CDR3 consists of 17 residues. Trimming left V 0 bases short and J 7 bases short, with 22 bases between. The germline V gene encodes CDR1 SGHTA and CDR2 FQGNSA. CDR3 nucleotides: TGTGCCAGCAGCTTAGCCGGCCCGACTAGTTTTGGTTCTGAGCAGTACTTC. Amino acid sequence: CASSLAGPTSFGSEQYF.